This T cell receptor beta chain was sequenced in a study of blood T cell repertoires in COVID-19. Sequencing was performed with immunoSEQ multiplex PCR; in TCRdb, only in-frame clones are kept and a portion is missing. The data contain about 140,000 clones, roughly four fifths of them seen just once; the ten biggest clones take up 1.6%. CDR1 and CDR2 from the germline V gene are SEHNR and FQNEAQ (reference sequence). V lost 3 bases and J lost 6; bases outside the gene matches: 5. The CDR3 runs 14 residues. The chain is built from TRBV7-9 and TRBJ2-5; 9 bases agree with TRBD1. The source material was peripheral blood. This sequence originates from a human donor in a cohort sampled during active COVID-19. CDR3 protein: CASSFAGQGQTQYF. CDR3 in DNA: TGTGCCAGCAGCTTTGCGGGACAGGGACAGACCCAGTACTTC. The full variable domain, completed using reference TRBV7-9 and TRBJ2-5, is DTGVSQNPRHKITKRGQNVTFRCDPISEHNRLYWYRQTLGQGPEFLTYFQNEAQLEKSRLLSDRFSAERPKGSFSTLEIQRTEQGDSAMYLCASSFAGQGQTQYFGPGTRLLVL.